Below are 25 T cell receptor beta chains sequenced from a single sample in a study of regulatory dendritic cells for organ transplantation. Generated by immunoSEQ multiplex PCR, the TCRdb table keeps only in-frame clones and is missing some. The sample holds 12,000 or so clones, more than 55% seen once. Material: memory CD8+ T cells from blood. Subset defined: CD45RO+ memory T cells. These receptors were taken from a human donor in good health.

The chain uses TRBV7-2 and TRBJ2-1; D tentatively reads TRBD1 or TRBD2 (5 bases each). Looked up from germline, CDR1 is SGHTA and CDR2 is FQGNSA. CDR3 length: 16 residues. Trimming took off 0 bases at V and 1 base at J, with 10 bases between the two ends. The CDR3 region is CASSLAWGWSYNEQFF. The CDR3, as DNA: TGTGCCAGCAGCTTAGCCTGGGGGTGGTCCTACAATGAGCAGTTCTTC.

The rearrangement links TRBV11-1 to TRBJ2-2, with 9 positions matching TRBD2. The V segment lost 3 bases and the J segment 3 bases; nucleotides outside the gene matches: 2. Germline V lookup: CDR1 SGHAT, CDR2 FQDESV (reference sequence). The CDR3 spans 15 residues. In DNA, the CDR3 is TGTGCCAGCAGCTTTGCGGGGGGGGACACCGGGGAGCTGTTTTTT. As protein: CASSFAGGDTGELFF.

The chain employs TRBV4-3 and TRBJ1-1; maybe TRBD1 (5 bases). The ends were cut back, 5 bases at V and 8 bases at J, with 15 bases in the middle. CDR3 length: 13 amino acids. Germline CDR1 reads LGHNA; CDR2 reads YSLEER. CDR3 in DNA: TGCGCCAGCAGCTACAATCAAGGGGCAGAAGCTTTCTTT. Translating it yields CASSYNQGAEAFF.

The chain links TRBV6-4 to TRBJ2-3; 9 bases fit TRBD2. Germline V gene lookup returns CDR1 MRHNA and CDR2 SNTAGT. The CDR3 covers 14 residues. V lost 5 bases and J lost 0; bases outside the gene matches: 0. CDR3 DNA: TGTGCCAGCAGTACTAGCGGGAGCACAGATACGCAGTATTTT. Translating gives CASSTSGSTDTQYF.

The DNA of the CDR3 is TGTGCCAGTAGTTTTCGACTAGCGGGGTTCACAGATACGCAGTATTTT. Protein sequence: CASSFRLAGFTDTQYF. The rearrangement links TRBV19 to TRBJ2-3, with TRBD2 matching over 11 bases. This CDR3 is built from 16 residues. The germline V gene has CDR1 LNHDA and CDR2 SQIVND (reference sequence). The junction had 6 bases not matched to a gene; V was cut back by 5 bases and J by 2 bases.

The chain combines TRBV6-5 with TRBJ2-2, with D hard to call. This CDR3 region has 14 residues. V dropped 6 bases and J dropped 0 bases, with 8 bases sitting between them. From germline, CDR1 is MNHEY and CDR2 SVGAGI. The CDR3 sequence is CASSYGANTGELFF. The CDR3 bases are TGTGCCAGCAGCTACGGAGCGAACACCGGGGAGCTGTTTTTT.

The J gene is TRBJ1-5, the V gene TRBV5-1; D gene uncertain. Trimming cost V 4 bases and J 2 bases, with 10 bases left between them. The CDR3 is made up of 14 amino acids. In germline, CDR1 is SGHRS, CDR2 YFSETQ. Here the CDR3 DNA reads TGCGCCAGCAGCACGGAAAGAGGCAATCAGCCCCAGCATTTT. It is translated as CASSTERGNQPQHF.

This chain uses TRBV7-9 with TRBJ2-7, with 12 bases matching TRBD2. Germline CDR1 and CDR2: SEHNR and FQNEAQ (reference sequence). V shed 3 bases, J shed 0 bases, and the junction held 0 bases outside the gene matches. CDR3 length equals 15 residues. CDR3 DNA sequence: TGTGCCAGCAGCTTGACTAGCGGGAGCTCCTACGAGCAGTACTTC. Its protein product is CASSLTSGSSYEQYF.

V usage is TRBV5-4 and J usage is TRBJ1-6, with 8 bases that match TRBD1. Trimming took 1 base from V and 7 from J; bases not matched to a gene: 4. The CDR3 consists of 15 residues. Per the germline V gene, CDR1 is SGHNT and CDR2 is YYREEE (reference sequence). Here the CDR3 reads CASSLWQGANSPLHF. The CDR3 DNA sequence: TGTGCCAGCAGCTTGTGGCAGGGGGCAAATTCACCCCTCCACTTT.

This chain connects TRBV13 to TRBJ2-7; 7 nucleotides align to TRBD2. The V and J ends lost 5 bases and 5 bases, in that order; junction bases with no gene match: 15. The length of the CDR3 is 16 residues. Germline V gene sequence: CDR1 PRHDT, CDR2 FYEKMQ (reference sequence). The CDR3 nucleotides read TGTGCCAGCAGCCCTCTGGGATCCGGGGGGTTCGACGAGCAGTACTTC. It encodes CASSPLGSGGFDEQYF.

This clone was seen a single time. As DNA, the CDR3 is TGTGCCAGCAGCGTAGGCGAGCGGGGTCCCTACGAGCAGTACTTC. This encodes CASSVGERGPYEQYF. The V and J genes are TRBV9 and TRBJ2-7; TRBD2 aligns across 7 bases. The CDR3 extends over 15 amino acids. The V gene's germline CDR1 is SGDLS and CDR2 YYNGEE. Trimming cost V 0 bases and J 2 bases; bases outside gene matches: 5.

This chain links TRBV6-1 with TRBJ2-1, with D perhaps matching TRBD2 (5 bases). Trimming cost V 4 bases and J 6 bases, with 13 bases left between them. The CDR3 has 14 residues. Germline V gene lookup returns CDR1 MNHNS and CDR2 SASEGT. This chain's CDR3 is CASSVRGQSNEQFF. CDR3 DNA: TGTGCCAGCAGTGTCAGAGGGCAGAGCAATGAGCAGTTCTTC.

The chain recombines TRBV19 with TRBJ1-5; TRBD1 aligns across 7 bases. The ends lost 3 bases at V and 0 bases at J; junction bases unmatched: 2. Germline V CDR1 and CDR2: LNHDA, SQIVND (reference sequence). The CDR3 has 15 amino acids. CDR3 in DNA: TGTGCCAGTAGTATGGGGACAGCTAGCAATCAGCCCCAGCATTTT. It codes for CASSMGTASNQPQHF.

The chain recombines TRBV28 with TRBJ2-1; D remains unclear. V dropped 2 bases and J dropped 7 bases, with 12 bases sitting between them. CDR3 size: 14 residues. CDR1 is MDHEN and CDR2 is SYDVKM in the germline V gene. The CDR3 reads CASSLISVVNEQFF. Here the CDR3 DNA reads TGTGCCAGCAGTTTAATCTCGGTCGTGAATGAGCAGTTCTTC.

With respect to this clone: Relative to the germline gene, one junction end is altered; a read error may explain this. CDR3 in DNA: TGCAGCGTGGAAGGGGGCTTTGATATGGGGACCCAGTACTTC. Its translation is CSVEGGFDMGTQYF. This chain joins TRBV29-1 and TRBJ2-5; 7 bases match TRBD1. Looked up from germline, CDR1 is SQVTM and CDR2 is ANQGSEA. The CDR3 has 14 amino acids.

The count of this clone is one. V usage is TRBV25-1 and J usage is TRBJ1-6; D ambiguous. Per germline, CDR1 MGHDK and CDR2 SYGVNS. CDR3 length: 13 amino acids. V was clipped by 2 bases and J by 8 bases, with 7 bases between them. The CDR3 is CASSEQEHSPLHF. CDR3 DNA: TGTGCCAGCAGTGAACAGGAACATTCACCCCTCCACTTT.

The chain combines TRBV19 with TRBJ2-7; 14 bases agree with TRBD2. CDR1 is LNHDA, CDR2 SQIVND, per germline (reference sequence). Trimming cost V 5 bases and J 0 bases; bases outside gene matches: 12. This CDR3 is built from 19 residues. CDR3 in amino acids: CASSPRGTSGSADSYEQYF. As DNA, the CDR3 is TGTGCCAGTAGTCCCCGTGGGACTAGCGGGAGCGCGGACTCCTACGAGCAGTACTTC.

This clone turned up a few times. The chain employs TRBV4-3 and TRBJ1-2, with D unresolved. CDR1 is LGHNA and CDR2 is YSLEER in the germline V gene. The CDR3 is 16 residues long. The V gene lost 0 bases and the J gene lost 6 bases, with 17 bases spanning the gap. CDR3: CASSQDFSGSRDGYTF. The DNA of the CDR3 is TGCGCCAGCAGCCAAGATTTTTCCGGCTCTCGGGATGGCTACACCTTC.

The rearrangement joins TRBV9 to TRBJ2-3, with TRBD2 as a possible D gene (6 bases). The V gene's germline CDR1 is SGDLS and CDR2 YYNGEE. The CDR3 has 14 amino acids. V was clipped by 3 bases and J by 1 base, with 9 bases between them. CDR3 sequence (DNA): TGTGCCAGCAGCGGCCCTAGCGGCACAGATACGCAGTATTTT. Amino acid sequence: CASSGPSGTDTQYF. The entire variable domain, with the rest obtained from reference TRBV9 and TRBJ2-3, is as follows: DSGVTQTPKHLITATGQRVTLRCSPRSGDLSVYWYQQSLDQGLQFLIQYYNGEERAKGNILERFSAQQFPDLHSELNLSSLELGDSALYFCASSGPSGTDTQYFGPGTRLTVL.

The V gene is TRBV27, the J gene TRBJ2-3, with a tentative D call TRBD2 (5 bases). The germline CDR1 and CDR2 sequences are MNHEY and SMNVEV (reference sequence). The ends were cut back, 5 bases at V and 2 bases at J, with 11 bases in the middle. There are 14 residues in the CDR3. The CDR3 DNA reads TGTGCCAGCAGTACTACGACTACCACAGATACGCAGTATTTT. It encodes CASSTTTTTDTQYF.

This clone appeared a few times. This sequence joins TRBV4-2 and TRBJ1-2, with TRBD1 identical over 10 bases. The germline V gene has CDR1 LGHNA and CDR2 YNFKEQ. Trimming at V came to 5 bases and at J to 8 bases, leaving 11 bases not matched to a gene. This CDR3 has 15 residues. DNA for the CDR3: TGTGCCAGCAGCTACGGACAGGGGGGTGTGTGGGGCTACACCTTC. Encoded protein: CASSYGQGGVWGYTF.

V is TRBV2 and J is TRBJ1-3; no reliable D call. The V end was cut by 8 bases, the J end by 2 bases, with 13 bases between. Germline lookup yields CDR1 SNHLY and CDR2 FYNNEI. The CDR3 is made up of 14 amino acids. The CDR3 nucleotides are TGTGCCAGCTGTGCGGGTACAGCTGGAAACACCATATATTTT. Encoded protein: CASCAGTAGNTIYF.

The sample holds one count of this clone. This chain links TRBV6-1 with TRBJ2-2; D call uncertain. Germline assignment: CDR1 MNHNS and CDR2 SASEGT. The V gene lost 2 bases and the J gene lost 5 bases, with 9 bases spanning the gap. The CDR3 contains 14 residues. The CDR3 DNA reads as TGTGCCAGCAGTGAAACACATGAGACCGGGGAGCTGTTTTTT. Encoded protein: CASSETHETGELFF.

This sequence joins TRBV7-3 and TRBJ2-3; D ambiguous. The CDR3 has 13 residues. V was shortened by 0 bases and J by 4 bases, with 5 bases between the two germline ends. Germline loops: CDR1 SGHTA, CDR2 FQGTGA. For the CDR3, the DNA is TGTGCCAGCAGCTTAACGTTTGCAGATACGCAGTATTTT. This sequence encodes CASSLTFADTQYF.

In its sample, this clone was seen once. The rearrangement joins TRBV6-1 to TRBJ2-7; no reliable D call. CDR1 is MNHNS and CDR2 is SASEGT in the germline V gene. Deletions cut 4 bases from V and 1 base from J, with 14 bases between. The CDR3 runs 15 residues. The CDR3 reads CASSAPGALSYEQYF. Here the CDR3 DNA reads TGTGCCAGCAGTGCCCCGGGTGCTCTATCCTACGAGCAGTACTTC.